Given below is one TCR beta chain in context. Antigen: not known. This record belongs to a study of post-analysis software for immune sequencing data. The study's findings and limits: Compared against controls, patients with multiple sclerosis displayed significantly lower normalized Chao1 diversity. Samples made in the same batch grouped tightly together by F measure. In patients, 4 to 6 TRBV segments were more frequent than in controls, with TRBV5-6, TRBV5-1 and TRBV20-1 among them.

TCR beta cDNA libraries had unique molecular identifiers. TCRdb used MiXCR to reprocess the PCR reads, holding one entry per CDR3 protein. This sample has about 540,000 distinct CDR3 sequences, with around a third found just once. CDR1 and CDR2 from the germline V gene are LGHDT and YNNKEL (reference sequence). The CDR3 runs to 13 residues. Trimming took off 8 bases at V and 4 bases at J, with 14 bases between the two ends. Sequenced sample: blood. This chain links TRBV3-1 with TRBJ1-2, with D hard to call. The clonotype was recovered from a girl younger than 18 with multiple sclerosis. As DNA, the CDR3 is TGTGCCAGCGGTGGCGACTACAGCTATGGCTACACCTTC. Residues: CASGGDYSYGYTF.